Following are 6 T cell receptor beta chains from one sample sequenced in a study of tumor-infiltrating lymphocytes in primary liver carcinoma. The roughly 18-32 mg bulk tissue piece was not sorted before simultaneous RNA and DNA extraction. Starting from 500 ng of total RNA, TCR beta cDNA was produced with a primer in the constant region. Three nested multiplex PCR rounds, a slightly modified ARM-PCR, produced the libraries for TCR beta. Rounds one and two of PCR, each of roughly 11 cycles, were primed with TRBV1-TRBV30 forward primers and a C-beta reverse primer. TCRdb recomputed calls from the multiplex PCR reads with MiXCR, one row per CDR3 protein. Counted here are 120,000 or so distinct CDR3 sequences, 50% to 65% occurring once; the ten biggest clones make up around 9.3%. The specimen was liver tumor tissue from sampling region 1. Subset: tumor region T1, superior pole. These receptors came from a woman aged 60 to 75 with primary liver carcinoma and hepatitis B virus infection.

This clonotype was counted at least ten times. The rearrangement joins TRBV29-1 to TRBJ2-3; D not certain. CDR3 length: 16 residues. The germline V gene encodes CDR1 SQVTM and CDR2 ANQGSEA. V lost 0 bases and J lost 1, with 14 bases in between. The CDR3 region is CSVEDFRPPGTDTQYF. CDR3 DNA sequence: TGCAGCGTTGAAGATTTTCGGCCCCCGGGCACAGATACGCAGTATTTT.

This clonotype was found many times. The rearrangement joins TRBV6-2 or TRBV6-3 to TRBJ2-5, with 7 bases that match TRBD2. The germline gives CDR1 MNHEY, CDR2 SVGEGT. With V trimmed by 0 bases and J by 0 bases, 7 bases remained unmatched. The CDR3 spans 17 residues. CDR3 in DNA: TGTGCCAGCAGTTACTCGACGGCGCGGGAGTACCAAGAGACCCAGTACTTC. It codes for CASSYSTAREYQETQYF.

This clonotype was seen ten or more times. V and J are TRBV6-1 and TRBJ2-1, with D perhaps given as TRBD1 or TRBD2 (5 bases each). Trimming pared 4 bases from V and 5 bases from J, leaving 9 bases between. Germline CDR1 is MNHNS and CDR2 is SASEGT. This CDR3 is built from 13 residues. The CDR3: CASSGDLHNEQFF. As DNA, the CDR3 is TGTGCCAGCAGTGGGGACCTCCACAATGAGCAGTTCTTC.

A few counts support this clonotype. This sequence joins TRBV28 and TRBJ1-1, with a tentative D call TRBD1 (5 bases). Trimming shortened V by 7 bases and J by 3 bases, and 12 bases separated the two germline ends. The CDR3 length is 13 residues. Per the germline V gene, CDR1 is MDHEN and CDR2 is SYDVKM. The CDR3 reads CASIGVRDTEAFF. The CDR3 nucleotides read TGTGCCAGCATAGGGGTACGGGACACTGAAGCTTTCTTT. Using reference TRBV28 and TRBJ1-1 for the parts outside the CDR3, the full variable domain is DVKVTQSSRYLVKRTGEKVFLECVQDMDHENMFWYRQDPGLGLRLIYFSYDVKMKEKGDIPEGYSVSREKKERFSLILESASTNQTSMYLCASIGVRDTEAFFGQGTRLTVV.

About this clonotype itself: The CDR3 carries no conserved terminal phenylalanine or tryptophan, so it likely arises from a read error. The rearrangement uses TRBV11-2 and TRBJ2-7, with TRBD1 matching over 10 bases. Germline CDR1 and CDR2: SGHAT and FQNNGV. This CDR3 has 16 amino acids. V was pared by 4 bases and J by 4 bases, with 10 bases of the junction left unmatched. The DNA of the CDR3 is TGTGCCAGCAGCTCGACCATGGGACAGGGGTTTTACGAGCAGTACATC. It codes for CASSSTMGQGFYEQYI.

The chain employs TRBV7-9 and TRBJ2-2; 12 bases fit TRBD2. CDR1 SEHNR and CDR2 FQNEAQ come from the germline V gene (reference sequence). This CDR3 contains 17 residues. The V gene end was trimmed by 5 bases and the J gene end by 3 bases; junction bases not matched to a gene: 7. The CDR3 protein is CASSPPGLAGHTGELFF. For the CDR3, the DNA is TGTGCCAGCAGCCCGCCGGGACTAGCGGGCCACACCGGGGAGCTGTTTTTT.